This TCR beta chain was captured by sequencing in a study of blood T cell repertoires in COVID-19. Study-wide context: Samples of COVID-19 (acute and convalescent) were obtained from the United States, Italy and Spain. Sources were T cells, B-cell-depleted T cells, or PBMCs; the material itself was cDNA or gDNA.

Profiling relied on immunoSEQ multiplex PCR, and the TCRdb table lists in-frame clones only, not all of them. Of some 390,000 clones detected, 89% appear once; the ten largest clones hold approximately 1.5%. This CDR3 has 15 amino acids. Germline CDR1 is SGHRS and CDR2 is YFSETQ. With 0 bases removed from V and 7 bases from J, the gap between germline ends came to 13 bases. The study assigned cohorts using participant-reported clinical history. All recovered Cohort 3 donors got two negative PCRs, got clearance, or saw symptom resolution. The material sequenced was PBMCs or T cells enriched from blood (not recorded which). The clonotype originates from a woman aged 30 to 39 who had recovered from COVID-19. The J gene is TRBJ2-2, the V gene TRBV5-1, with D possibly TRBD1 on 5 matching bases. The CDR3 protein is CASSLDRINVGELFF. The CDR3 region has the DNA TGCGCCAGCAGCTTGGACAGGATAAATGTCGGGGAGCTGTTTTTT.